These 3 T cell receptor beta chains came from one sample sequenced in a study of shared clonotypes between healthy human individuals. Repertoires were generated with immunoSEQ multiplex PCR, while TCRdb's copy carries only in-frame clones and drops some. This sample has about 640,000 clones, with approximately 75% found just once. Source material: memory CD4+ T cells sorted from blood. Indicated subset: CD45RA-negative fraction. The receptor set was obtained from a woman aged 25 to 45 in good health.

The J gene is TRBJ2-2, the V gene TRBV5-4; a possible D gene is TRBD1 (6 bases). Germline-derived CDR1 and CDR2 are SGHNT and YYREEE (reference sequence). The CDR3 is 13 residues long. Trimming removed 2 bases from V and 5 bases from J, with 7 bases in between. The CDR3 spells CASSFTGTGELFF. The CDR3 region has the DNA TGTGCCAGCAGCTTTACAGGGACCGGGGAGCTGTTTTTT.

The chain links TRBV28 to TRBJ1-5; D ambiguous. The CDR3 runs 13 residues. Trimming left V 6 bases short and J 3 bases short, with 9 bases between. From germline, CDR1 is MDHEN and CDR2 SYDVKM. In DNA form, the CDR3 reads TGTGCCAGCAGGACACTTGCCAATCAGCCCCAGCATTTT. Protein: CASRTLANQPQHF.

The V and J genes are TRBV7-9 and TRBJ2-6; 7 bases agree with TRBD2. From germline, CDR1 is SEHNR and CDR2 FQNEAQ (reference sequence). Unmatched junction bases numbered 7, after V lost 4 bases and J lost 4 bases. This CDR3 region has 16 residues. Here the CDR3 reads CASSSLGRVGANVLTF. In DNA form, the CDR3 reads TGTGCCAGCAGCTCTCTAGGGAGGGTAGGGGCCAACGTCCTGACTTTC.